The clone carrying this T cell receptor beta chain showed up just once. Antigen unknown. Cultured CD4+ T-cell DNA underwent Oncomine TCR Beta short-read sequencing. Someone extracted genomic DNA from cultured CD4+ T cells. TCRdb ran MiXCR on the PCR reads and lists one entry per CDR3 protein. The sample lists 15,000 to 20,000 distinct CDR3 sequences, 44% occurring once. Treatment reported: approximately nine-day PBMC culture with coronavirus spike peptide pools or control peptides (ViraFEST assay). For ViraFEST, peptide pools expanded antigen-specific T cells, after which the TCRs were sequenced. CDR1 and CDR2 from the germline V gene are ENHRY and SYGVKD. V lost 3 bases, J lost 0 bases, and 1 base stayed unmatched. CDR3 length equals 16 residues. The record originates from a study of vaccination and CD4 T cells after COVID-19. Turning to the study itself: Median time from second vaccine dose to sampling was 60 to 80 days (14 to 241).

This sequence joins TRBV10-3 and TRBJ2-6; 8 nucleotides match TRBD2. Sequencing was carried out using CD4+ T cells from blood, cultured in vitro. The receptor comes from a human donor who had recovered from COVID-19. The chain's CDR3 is CAISDLAGSGANVLTF. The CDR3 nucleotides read TGTGCCATCAGTGATCTAGCGGGCTCTGGGGCCAACGTCCTGACTTTC.